This T cell receptor beta chain stems from a study of read filtering for tumor transcriptome and immune sequencing. For the study at large: R-ISS stage counts were eight or nine for I, roughly 15 for II, 7 for III. TCR-mapped reads were about 3.5 to 11 million with IR-seq versus about 85 to 1,300 with RNA-seq. Notes on the study in general: Compared with RNA-seq, IR-seq gave much higher clonotype depth and reliability.

This clonotype was seen ten or more times. Its antigen is still unknown. The library was built from approximately 400 ng RNA with molecular barcoded adaptors for alpha/delta and beta/gamma chains. TCRdb used MiXCR to reprocess the reads, holding one entry per CDR3 protein. This sample has 45,000 to 55,000 distinct CDR3 sequences, with approximately 12% found just once. From germline, CDR1 is MNHEY and CDR2 SVGAGI. This CDR3 is 15 amino acids long. J was trimmed by 6 bases and V by 6 bases; bases with no gene match: 14. Sequencing was performed on a population of CD138-negative cells sorted from bone marrow. The sequence was collected from a donor at least 40 years old with multiple myeloma. The chain combines TRBV6-5 with TRBJ2-7, with 7 positions matching TRBD2. CDR3 amino acids: CASRLLAAGEPEQYF. In DNA form, the CDR3 reads TGTGCCAGCAGACTACTGGCCGCGGGAGAGCCCGAGCAGTACTTC.